The source of this T cell receptor beta chain is a study of blood T cell repertoires in COVID-19. Study in general: Material from acute and convalescent COVID-19 was sourced from the United States, Italy and Spain.

Only in-frame clones appear in the TCRdb table, and some are missing; sequencing was by immunoSEQ multiplex PCR. This sample has fewer than 110,000 clones; approximately 88% occur once, and the top ten carry less than 5%. Germline values: CDR1 MDHEN, CDR2 SYDVKM. The length of the CDR3 is 15 residues. The V and J ends lost 5 bases and 3 bases respectively, with 11 bases between them. The specimen was peripheral blood. J is TRBJ2-6 and V is TRBV28; tentative D call: TRBD1 (5 bases). This clonotype originated in a human donor in a cohort sampled during active COVID-19. The CDR3 bases are TGTGCCAGCAGTCCCAAGGGGCTTGGGGCCAACGTCCTGACTTTC. Translating it yields CASSPKGLGANVLTF.